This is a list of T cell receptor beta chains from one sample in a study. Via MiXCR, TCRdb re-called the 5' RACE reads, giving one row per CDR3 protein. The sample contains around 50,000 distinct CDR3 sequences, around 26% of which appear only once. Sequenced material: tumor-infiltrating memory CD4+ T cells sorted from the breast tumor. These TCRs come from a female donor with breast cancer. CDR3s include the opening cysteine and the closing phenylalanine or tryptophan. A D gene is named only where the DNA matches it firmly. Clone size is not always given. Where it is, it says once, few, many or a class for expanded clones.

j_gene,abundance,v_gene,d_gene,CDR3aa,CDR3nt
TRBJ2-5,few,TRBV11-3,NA,CASSLGSQETQYF,TGTGCCAGCAGCCTCGGATCACAAGAGACCCAGTACTTC
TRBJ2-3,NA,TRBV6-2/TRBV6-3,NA,CASSPGRGRTDTQYF,TGTGCCAGCAGTCCTGGACGGGGGCGGACAGATACGCAGTATTTT
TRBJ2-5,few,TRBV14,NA,CASSRWLTQETQYF,TGTGCCAGCAGCAGGTGGCTCACACAAGAGACCCAGTACTTC
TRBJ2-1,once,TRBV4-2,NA,CASRYDEQFF,TGTGCCAGCAGGTACGATGAGCAGTTCTTC
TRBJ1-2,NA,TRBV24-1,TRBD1,CATSEAAGGSSDNYGYTF,TGTGCCACCAGTGAAGCAGCAGGGGGCAGTTCCGATAACTATGGCTACACCTTC
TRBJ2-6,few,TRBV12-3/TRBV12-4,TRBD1,CASSSRGPGANVLTF,TGTGCCAGCAGTTCCAGGGGGCCTGGGGCCAACGTCCTGACTTTC
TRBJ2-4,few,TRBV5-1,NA,CASSFPGDDIQYF,TGCGCCAGCAGCTTTCCGGGGGACGACATTCAGTACTTC
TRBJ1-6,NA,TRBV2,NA,CASSVQSSYNSPLHF,TGTGCCAGCAGTGTTCAGAGCTCCTATAATTCACCCCTCCACTTT
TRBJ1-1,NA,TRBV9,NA,CASSPQVAYTEAFF,TGTGCCAGCAGCCCCCAAGTGGCGTACACTGAAGCTTTCTTT
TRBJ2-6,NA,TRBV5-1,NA,CASSWDSGANVLTF,TGCGCCAGCAGCTGGGACTCTGGGGCCAACGTCCTGACTTTC
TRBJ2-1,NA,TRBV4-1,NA,CASSQEARGNNEQFF,TGCGCCAGCAGCCAAGAGGCAAGAGGAAACAATGAGCAGTTCTTC
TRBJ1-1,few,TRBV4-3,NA,CASSQVNQMNTEAFF,TGCGCCAGCAGCCAAGTTAATCAGATGAACACTGAAGCTTTCTTT
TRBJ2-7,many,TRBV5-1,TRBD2,CASRAASGSSYEQYF,TGCGCCAGCAGAGCGGCTAGCGGGAGCTCCTACGAGCAGTACTTC